The rows below give T cell receptor beta chains drawn from one sample of a study of regulatory T cells in long-lasting Graves disease. TCRdb re-derived calls from the multiplex PCR reads in MiXCR, one entry per CDR3 protein. The sample has around 400,000 distinct CDR3 sequences, 15% to 18% seen once; the top ten hold 20% to 25%. The source material was peripheral blood mononuclear cells (PBMCs), sampled at new diagnosis, from a patient treated with antithyroid drugs. The receptor source for this set is a female donor with Graves disease. The conserved cysteine and the conserved F or W are not part of the CDR3 here.

V gene,CDR3 protein
TRBV6-2/TRBV6-3,ASSETSGSTGELF
TRBV6-1,ASSDPTSYTDTQY
TRBV7-9,ASSLKGVYYEQY
TRBV5-5,ASSPGTGSGGYT
TRBV6-1,ASSGRTRSDTQY
TRBV7-2,ASSLTGLLSYEQY
TRBV6-2/TRBV6-3,ASTFIGQLVLNTEAF
TRBV7-2,ASSYSGFDTEAF
TRBV4-3,ASSFLAGDGSGELF
TRBV6-5,ASSYDHNEQF
TRBV27,ASSLLSSWKYNEQF
TRBV9,ASSGTGTNSPLH
TRBV5-1,ASSLGGGIDTEAF
TRBV7-9,ASSLGQGNSNEKLF
TRBV7-9,ASSLTGSSYNSPLH
TRBV20-1,SANPGLAVGDTQY
TRBV12-3/TRBV12-4,ASSLQVYQPQH
TRBV7-8,ASSLNNYEQY